This is a list of T cell receptor beta chains from one sample in a study of CD8+CD57+ T cells in acquired aplastic anemia. TCRdb fed the reads into MiXCR, producing one record per CDR3 protein. The sample contains about 190,000 distinct CDR3 sequences, 48% of which appear only once. The source material was sorted CD4+, CD8+, or CD8+CD57+ T cells (not recorded which) from PBMCs. Receptors were obtained from a human donor with aplastic anemia. Both conserved end residues are part of each CDR3. A D gene is named only where the DNA matches it firmly. Only some rows state a clone size, as once, few, many or a class for expanded clones.

size,D,J,V,CDR3,DNA
once,NA,TRBJ2-3,TRBV5-6,CASSLVRGLTDTQYF,TGTGCCAGCAGCTTGGTCCGGGGGCTCACAGATACGCAGTATTTT
once,NA,TRBJ2-2,TRBV29-1,CSVRGNTGELFF,TGCAGCGTTCGGGGGAACACCGGGGAGCTGTTTTTT
NA,NA,TRBJ2-7,TRBV19,CASRGKEHYEQYF,TGTGCCAGTAGGGGGAAGGAGCATTACGAGCAGTACTTC
many,TRBD1,TRBJ1-5,TRBV2,CASRDRGAPQHF,TGTGCCAGCAGGGACAGGGGAGCGCCCCAGCATTTT
NA,NA,TRBJ2-7,TRBV10-1,CASSEIAGGDEQYF,TGCGCCAGCAGTGAGATCGCAGGAGGGGACGAGCAGTACTTC
few,NA,TRBJ2-7,TRBV7-2,CASSLESEQYF,TGTGCCAGCAGCTTAGAGTCCGAGCAGTACTTC
many,NA,TRBJ2-7,TRBV5-4,CASSLGWTEQYF,TGTGCCAGCAGCTTGGGGTGGACCGAGCAGTACTTC
NA,NA,TRBJ2-1,TRBV2,CASSERLRLNEQFF,TGTGCCAGCAGTGAAAGACTCCGGCTCAATGAGCAGTTCTTC
many,NA,TRBJ1-2,TRBV9,CASSGIQSYGYTF,TGTGCCAGCAGCGGGATTCAAAGCTATGGCTACACCTTC
many,NA,TRBJ1-2,TRBV2,CASRRTANYGYTF,TGTGCCAGCAGAAGGACAGCAAACTATGGCTACACCTTC
many,NA,TRBJ1-2,TRBV7-9,CASSSQQSTPVNTF,TGTGCCAGCAGCTCCCAACAGTCGACCCCCGTCAACACCTTC
NA,NA,TRBJ2-2,TRBV11-3,CASSRNRDTGELFF,TGTGCCAGCAGCCGTAACAGGGATACCGGGGAGCTGTTTTTT
NA,NA,TRBJ1-2,TRBV19,CASSKGPLESLNYGYTF,TGTGCCAGTAGTAAGGGACCGCTCGAAAGCCTTAACTATGGCTACACCTTC
once,NA,TRBJ2-3,TRBV12-3/TRBV12-4,CASSRYLTDTQYF,TGTGCCAGCTCGCGATATCTCACAGATACGCAGTATTTT
few,NA,TRBJ2-5,TRBV24-1,CATSEDGTRYTQYF,TGTGCCACCAGTGAGGACGGGACGAGGTATACCCAGTACTTC
many,TRBD1,TRBJ1-4,TRBV25-1,CASSEPKQGSAEKLFF,TGTGCCAGCAGTGAACCAAAACAGGGGTCGGCTGAAAAACTGTTTTTT
NA,NA,TRBJ1-5,TRBV19,CASTAGAVQPQHF,TGTGCCAGTACGGCGGGGGCCGTACAGCCCCAGCATTTT
NA,TRBD2,TRBJ2-5,TRBV20-1,CSAQQLAGGLGETQYF,TGCAGTGCTCAACAACTAGCGGGGGGCCTCGGAGAGACCCAGTACTTC
NA,TRBD2,TRBJ2-7,TRBV10-1,CASSESASGGSTYEQYF,TGCGCCAGCAGTGAGTCGGCTAGCGGGGGGTCTACCTACGAGCAGTACTTC
NA,NA,TRBJ1-2,TRBV10-3,CAISEGATTYGYTF,TGTGCCATCAGTGAGGGAGCGACGACCTATGGCTACACCTTC
few,TRBD2,TRBJ2-5,TRBV20-1,CSARVSSGSRETQYF,TGCAGTGCTAGAGTCTCTAGCGGGAGCCGCGAGACCCAGTACTTC
NA,NA,TRBJ2-3,TRBV11-1,CASSLKRDSTDTQYF,TGTGCCAGCAGCTTAAAACGGGACAGCACAGATACGCAGTATTTT
NA,NA,TRBJ1-5,TRBV20-1,CSATGKDYSNQPQHF,TGCAGTGCCACGGGTAAGGATTATAGCAATCAGCCCCAGCATTTT
few,NA,TRBJ1-1,TRBV6-5,CASSYILGGTEAFF,TGTGCCAGCAGTTACATCCTCGGGGGCACTGAAGCTTTCTTT
many,TRBD2,TRBJ2-7,TRBV20-1,CSASYMRLAGYEQYF,TGCAGTGCTAGCTACATGCGCCTAGCGGGTTACGAGCAGTACTTC
NA,TRBD2,TRBJ2-1,TRBV24-1,CATSDRGSAGTTYNEQFF,TGTGCCACCAGTGACCGGGGCTCAGCGGGAACAACCTACAATGAGCAGTTCTTC
few,NA,TRBJ1-6,TRBV19,CASSLGQNSPLHF,TGTGCCAGTAGTCTTGGACAAAATTCACCCCTCCACTTT
NA,NA,TRBJ1-2,TRBV5-4,CASSLVSSGGYTF,TGTGCCAGCAGCTTGGTATCAAGTGGTGGCTACACCTTC
NA,TRBD1,TRBJ2-7,TRBV20-1,CSARVGQGTGEQYF,TGCAGTGCTAGAGTCGGACAGGGAACGGGAGAGCAGTACTTC
few,NA,TRBJ2-3,TRBV11-2,CASSLLGFADTQYF,TGTGCCAGCAGCCTACTAGGATTTGCAGATACGCAGTATTTT
NA,TRBD2,TRBJ2-3,TRBV2,CASRERGGQLDTQYF,TGTGCCAGCAGGGAGCGGGGGGGACAGTTAGATACGCAGTATTTT
NA,TRBD1,TRBJ2-7,TRBV7-6,CASSPPGQGDSQYF,TGTGCCAGCAGCCCCCCGGGACAGGGTGATTCGCAGTACTTC
NA,NA,TRBJ1-2,TRBV11-1,CASSLSVTANYGYTF,TGTGCCAGCAGCTTATCCGTCACCGCTAACTATGGCTACACCTTC
few,NA,TRBJ1-1,TRBV2,CASRADFPESTEAFF,TGTGCCAGCAGGGCCGACTTCCCGGAGAGCACTGAAGCTTTCTTT
once,TRBD2,TRBJ2-1,TRBV11-1,CASSRTGTSGRYNEQFF,TGTGCCAGCAGTCGGACCGGGACTAGCGGACGATACAATGAGCAGTTCTTC
NA,TRBD1,TRBJ2-3,TRBV9,CASSVIGTGQLKEDTQYF,TGTGCCAGCAGCGTAATAGGGACGGGACAGCTAAAAGAGGATACGCAGTATTTT
many,TRBD1,TRBJ1-2,TRBV10-3,CAISRDRGSRDYGYTF,TGTGCCATCAGTCGGGACAGGGGGTCTCGGGACTATGGCTACACCTTC
NA,NA,TRBJ1-2,TRBV6-1,CASSPGGNCGYTF,TGTGCCAGCAGCCCGGGGGGTAACTGTGGCTACACCTTC
few,NA,TRBJ2-1,TRBV11-1,CASSLALAFYNEQFF,TGTGCCAGCAGCTTAGCACTAGCCTTCTACAATGAGCAGTTCTTC